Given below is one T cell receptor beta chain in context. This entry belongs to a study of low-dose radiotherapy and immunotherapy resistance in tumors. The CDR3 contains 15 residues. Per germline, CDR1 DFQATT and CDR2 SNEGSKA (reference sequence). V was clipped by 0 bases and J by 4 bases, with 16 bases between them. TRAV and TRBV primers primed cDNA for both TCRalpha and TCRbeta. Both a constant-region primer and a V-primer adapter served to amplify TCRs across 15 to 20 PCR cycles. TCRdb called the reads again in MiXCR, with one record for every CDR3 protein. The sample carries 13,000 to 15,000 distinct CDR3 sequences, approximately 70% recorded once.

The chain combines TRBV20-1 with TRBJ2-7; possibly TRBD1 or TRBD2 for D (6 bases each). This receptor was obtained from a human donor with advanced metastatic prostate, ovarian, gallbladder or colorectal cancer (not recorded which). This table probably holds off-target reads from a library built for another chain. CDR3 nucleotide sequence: TGCAGTGCTAGAGACTTGGGGGGCGCACAGTACGAGCAGTACTTC. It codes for CSARDLGGAQYEQYF.